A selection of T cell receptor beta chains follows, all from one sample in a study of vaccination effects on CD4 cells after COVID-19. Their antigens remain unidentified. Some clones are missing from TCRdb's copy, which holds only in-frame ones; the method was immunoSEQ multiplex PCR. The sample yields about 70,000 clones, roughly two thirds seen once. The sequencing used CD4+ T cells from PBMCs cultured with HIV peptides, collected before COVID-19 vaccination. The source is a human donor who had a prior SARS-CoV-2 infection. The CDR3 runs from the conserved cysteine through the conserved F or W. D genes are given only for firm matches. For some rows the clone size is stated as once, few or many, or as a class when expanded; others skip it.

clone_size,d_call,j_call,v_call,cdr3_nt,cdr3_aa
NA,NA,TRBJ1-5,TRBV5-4,TGTGCCAGCAGCCCGGGACCGACTAGCAATCAGCCCCAGCATTTT,CASSPGPTSNQPQHF
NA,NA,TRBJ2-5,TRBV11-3,TGTGCCAGCAGCTTAGTGGGGGGCGAGGAGACCCAGTACTTC,CASSLVGGEETQYF
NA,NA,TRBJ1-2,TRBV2,TGTGCCAGCAGTAATACCCCGGGACAAAGTTGGTATGGCTACACCTTC,CASSNTPGQSWYGYTF
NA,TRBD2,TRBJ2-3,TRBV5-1,TGCGCCAGCACAAATGGGGGACTAGCCCAAGATACGCAGTATTTT,CASTNGGLAQDTQYF
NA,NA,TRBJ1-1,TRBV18,TGTGCCAGCTCACCTTTCTCTCTGTCGGAAGCTTTCTTT,CASSPFSLSEAFF
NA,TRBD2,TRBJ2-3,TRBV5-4,TGTGCCAGCAGCTCTCCTAGCGGGAGGGACACAGATACGCAGTATTTT,CASSSPSGRDTDTQYF
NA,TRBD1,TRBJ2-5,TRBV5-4,TGTGCCAGCAGCTTGGTACAGGGGGCGGGAGAGACCCAGTACTTC,CASSLVQGAGETQYF
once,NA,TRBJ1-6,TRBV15,TGTGCCACCTCGCGGGCTGGGAATTCACCCCTCCACTTT,CATSRAGNSPLHF
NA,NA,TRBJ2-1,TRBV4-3,TGCGCCAGCAGCCAAGCGGGAGGAGACAGGGGCAGGGAGCAGTTCTTC,CASSQAGGDRGREQFF
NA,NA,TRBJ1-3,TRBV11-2,TGTGCCAGCAGCCGTTCTCCCCAGGTCTCTGGAAACACCATATATTTT,CASSRSPQVSGNTIYF
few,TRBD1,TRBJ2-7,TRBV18,TGTGCCAGCTCAACGGGAGTAGGACAGGGGACGACCTACGAGCAGTACTTC,CASSTGVGQGTTYEQYF
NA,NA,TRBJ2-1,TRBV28,TGTGCACTAGGGGGGAACAATGAGCAGTTCTTC,CALGGNNEQFF
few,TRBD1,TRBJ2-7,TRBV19,TGTGCCAGTAGTATCACGACAGGGAGCTCCTACGAGCAGTACTTC,CASSITTGSSYEQYF
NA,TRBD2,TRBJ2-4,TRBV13,TGTGCCAGCACCCGGGGCGGGAGGGCCTGGGATTCGAACATTCAGTACTTC,CASTRGGRAWDSNIQYF
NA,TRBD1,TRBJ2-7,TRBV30,TGTGCCTGGAGTGTACCAGGGGGCTCCTACGAGCAGTACTTC,CAWSVPGGSYEQYF
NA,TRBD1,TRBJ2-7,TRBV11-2,TGTGCCAGCAGCTGGGGACAGGGAATTTACGAGCAGTACTTC,CASSWGQGIYEQYF
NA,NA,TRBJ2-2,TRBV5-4,TGTGCCAGCAGCTTGGGGGATCCCGGGGAGCTGTTTTTT,CASSLGDPGELFF
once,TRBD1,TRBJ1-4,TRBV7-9,TGTGCCAGCAGCCTGGGACAGGGAAGGACGTCGGATGAAAAACTGTTTTTT,CASSLGQGRTSDEKLFF
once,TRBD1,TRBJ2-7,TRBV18,TGTGCCAGCTCACCGTCCGGAGGCGGACAGGGGGCCTACGAGCAGTACTTC,CASSPSGGGQGAYEQYF